The rows below give T cell receptor beta chains drawn from one sample of a study of T cells in Graves' hyperthyroidism and ophthalmopathy. TCRdb reanalysed the multiplex PCR reads using MiXCR and keeps one entry per CDR3 protein. The sample consists of hundreds of thousands of distinct CDR3 sequences, around a fifth of them appearing once. Material: blood. The receptor set was obtained from a woman between 65 and 79 years old with Graves' ophthalmopathy. The CDR3 runs from the conserved cysteine through the conserved F or W. A D gene is named only where the DNA matches it firmly. Clone size is given for some rows only: seen once, a few or many times, or a class if the clone is expanded.

CDR3: CASSYSRIVSSYEQYF
DNA: TGTGCCAGCAGTTACTCCCGCATAGTTAGCTCCTACGAGCAGTACTTC
J: TRBJ2-7
D: -
length: 16
size: few
V: TRBV6-6

CDR3: CAITLQQKGSYGYTF
DNA: TGTGCCATCACCCTACAGCAAAAGGGGTCCTATGGCTACACCTTC
J: TRBJ1-2
D: -
length: 15
size: -
V: TRBV10-3

CDR3: CASSLRLSNSPLHF
DNA: TGTGCCAGCAGCTTAAGGTTAAGTAATTCACCCCTCCACTTT
J: TRBJ1-6
D: -
length: 14
size: few
V: TRBV7-2

CDR3: CAIQANSNQPQHF
DNA: TGTGCCATCCAGGCAAATAGCAATCAGCCCCAGCATTTT
J: TRBJ1-5
D: -
length: 13
size: many
V: TRBV28

CDR3: CASSTGQIPSTDTQYF
DNA: TGCGCCAGCAGCACGGGACAGATTCCTAGCACAGATACGCAGTATTTT
J: TRBJ2-3
D: TRBD1
length: 16
size: -
V: TRBV5-1

CDR3: CAISGSPGTEKNYGYTF
DNA: TGTGCCATCAGTGGTTCCCCGGGGACGGAGAAGAACTATGGCTACACCTTC
J: TRBJ1-2
D: -
length: 17
size: many
V: TRBV10-3

CDR3: CASSLAPRGGLAYEQYF
DNA: TGTGCCAGCAGCTTAGCGCCTCGAGGCGGATTAGCCTACGAGCAGTACTTC
J: TRBJ2-7
D: -
length: 17
size: many
V: TRBV7-2

CDR3: CASGPQEVAGVWEQFF
DNA: TGTGCCAGCGGGCCCCAGGAGGTAGCGGGAGTATGGGAGCAGTTCTTC
J: TRBJ2-1
D: TRBD2
length: 16
size: few
V: TRBV6-1

CDR3: CASSLSDGSHTEQYF
DNA: TGTGCTAGCAGCTTAAGTGACGGATCCCATACGGAGCAGTACTTC
J: TRBJ2-7
D: -
length: 15
size: few
V: TRBV7-7

CDR3: CAIQTDNEQFF
DNA: TGTGCCATCCAGACGGACAATGAGCAGTTCTTC
J: TRBJ2-1
D: -
length: 11
size: -
V: TRBV13

CDR3: CASSPLQGKEDQPQHF
DNA: TGTGCCAGCAGTCCACTACAGGGGAAAGAGGATCAGCCCCAGCATTTT
J: TRBJ1-5
D: TRBD1
length: 16
size: -
V: TRBV28

CDR3: CASSRKRLGQNTEAFF
DNA: TGTGCCAGCAGCCGAAAAAGACTGGGACAGAACACTGAAGCTTTCTTT
J: TRBJ1-1
D: -
length: 16
size: many
V: TRBV6-2/TRBV6-3

CDR3: CASSPPAGGNEQFF
DNA: TGTGCCAGCTCACCCCCGGCGGGTGGCAATGAGCAGTTCTTC
J: TRBJ2-1
D: -
length: 14
size: -
V: TRBV6-1

CDR3: CASSLAGIGYTF
DNA: TGTGCCAGCAGCTTAGCCGGGATTGGCTACACCTTC
J: TRBJ1-2
D: -
length: 12
size: few
V: TRBV7-2

CDR3: CASSSGTSGGETQYF
DNA: TGTGCCAGCAGTTCCGGGACTAGCGGAGGGGAGACCCAGTACTTC
J: TRBJ2-5
D: TRBD2
length: 15
size: many
V: TRBV6-1

CDR3: CASSQSGGGYEQYF
DNA: TGTGCCAGCAGCCAATCCGGAGGGGGCTACGAGCAGTACTTC
J: TRBJ2-7
D: -
length: 14
size: -
V: TRBV3-1

CDR3: CSVEDLPGNEQFF
DNA: TGCAGCGTTGAAGATCTTCCAGGCAATGAGCAGTTCTTC
J: TRBJ2-1
D: -
length: 13
size: few
V: TRBV29-1

CDR3: CASSSQIDRVGTEAFF
DNA: TGTGCCAGCTCATCACAAATTGACAGGGTTGGCACTGAAGCTTTCTTT
J: TRBJ1-1
D: TRBD1
length: 16
size: -
V: TRBV18

CDR3: CASSTRGGSETQYF
DNA: TGTGCCAGCAGCACCCGAGGGGGAAGCGAGACCCAGTACTTC
J: TRBJ2-5
D: -
length: 14
size: -
V: TRBV9

CDR3: CASTGGGNQPQHF
DNA: TGTGCCAGCACTGGCGGGGGAAATCAGCCCCAGCATTTT
J: TRBJ1-5
D: -
length: 13
size: few
V: TRBV6-1

CDR3: CASSLGGFGSSTDTQYF
DNA: TGTGCCAGCAGCTTGGGTGGTTTCGGGAGTAGCACAGATACGCAGTATTTT
J: TRBJ2-3
D: -
length: 17
size: -
V: TRBV7-9

CDR3: CASSNYAGLNTEAFF
DNA: TGTGCCAGTAGTAATTACGCGGGTCTGAACACTGAAGCTTTCTTT
J: TRBJ1-1
D: -
length: 15
size: many
V: TRBV19

CDR3: CASRNPLAYEQYF
DNA: TGTGCCAGCCGAAATCCGCTAGCCTACGAGCAGTACTTC
J: TRBJ2-7
D: -
length: 13
size: -
V: TRBV28

CDR3: CASSQSTGNPPQHF
DNA: TGTGCCAGCAGCCAATCAACAGGCAATCCGCCCCAGCATTTT
J: TRBJ1-5
D: -
length: 14
size: -
V: TRBV16

CDR3: CASSTLKREFYEQYF
DNA: TGTGCCAGCAGTACCCTCAAGCGGGAGTTCTACGAGCAGTACTTC
J: TRBJ2-7
D: TRBD2
length: 15
size: -
V: TRBV6-1

CDR3: CASSQAWAAGVPDTQYF
DNA: TGTGCCAGCAGCCAAGCTTGGGCAGCGGGAGTGCCAGATACGCAGTATTTT
J: TRBJ2-3
D: TRBD2
length: 17
size: -
V: TRBV3-1

CDR3: CASSLRTSGTLSSYEQYF
DNA: TGTGCCAGCAGCCTACGGACTAGCGGGACGCTAAGCTCCTACGAGCAGTACTTC
J: TRBJ2-7
D: TRBD2
length: 18
size: few
V: TRBV7-2

CDR3: CASSYSTGGKAEAFF
DNA: TGTGCCAGCAGCTATTCAACTGGGGGTAAGGCTGAAGCTTTCTTT
J: TRBJ1-1
D: -
length: 15
size: many
V: TRBV6-1

CDR3: CSARVGTGWGTDTQYF
DNA: TGCAGTGCTAGAGTCGGGACAGGGTGGGGCACAGATACGCAGTATTTT
J: TRBJ2-3
D: TRBD1
length: 16
size: -
V: TRBV20-1

CDR3: CAWSETGELGYGYTF
DNA: TGTGCCTGGAGTGAGACAGGGGAACTTGGCTATGGCTACACCTTC
J: TRBJ1-2
D: TRBD1
length: 15
size: few
V: TRBV30

CDR3: CASSFPGQGRSEQYF
DNA: TGTGCCAGCAGCTTTCCGGGACAGGGTAGGAGTGAGCAGTACTTC
J: TRBJ2-7
D: TRBD1
length: 15
size: many
V: TRBV11-2

CDR3: CASSHLTRGDNEQFF
DNA: TGCGCCAGCAGCCACCTAACCCGGGGGGACAATGAGCAGTTCTTC
J: TRBJ2-1
D: TRBD2
length: 15
size: -
V: TRBV4-1

CDR3: CSVARGVNQPQHF
DNA: TGCAGCGTGGCCCGGGGGGTTAATCAGCCCCAGCATTTT
J: TRBJ1-5
D: -
length: 13
size: few
V: TRBV29-1

CDR3: CASSPRTSGIIYEQYF
DNA: TGTGCCAGCAGCCCTAGAACGAGCGGGATAATCTACGAGCAGTACTTC
J: TRBJ2-7
D: TRBD2
length: 16
size: -
V: TRBV7-9

CDR3: CASSLYRANYGYTF
DNA: TGTGCCAGCAGTTTATACAGGGCTAACTATGGCTACACCTTC
J: TRBJ1-2
D: -
length: 14
size: many
V: TRBV28

CDR3: CATSDPVSLAGGTDTQYF
DNA: TGTGCCACCAGTGATCCCGTCTCCCTAGCGGGAGGGACAGATACGCAGTATTTT
J: TRBJ2-3
D: TRBD2
length: 18
size: few
V: TRBV24-1

CDR3: CASSGREAQETQYF
DNA: TGTGCCAGCAGCGGGCGGGAGGCCCAAGAGACCCAGTACTTC
J: TRBJ2-5
D: TRBD2
length: 14
size: -
V: TRBV7-2

CDR3: CSAPRRGAEAFF
DNA: TGCAGTGCTCCCCGAAGAGGGGCTGAAGCTTTCTTT
J: TRBJ1-1
D: -
length: 12
size: -
V: TRBV20-1

CDR3: CASSSIRRRWNTEAFF
DNA: TGTGCCAGCAGCTCTATCCGACGGCGGTGGAACACTGAAGCTTTCTTT
J: TRBJ1-1
D: -
length: 16
size: -
V: TRBV7-9

CDR3: CAIRRDGGIPEAFF
DNA: TGTGCCATCAGAAGAGACGGAGGGATACCTGAAGCTTTCTTT
J: TRBJ1-1
D: -
length: 14
size: -
V: TRBV10-3

CDR3: CASSQGTDAFF
DNA: TGTGCCAGCAGCCAGGGTACTGACGCTTTCTTT
J: TRBJ1-1
D: -
length: 11
size: -
V: TRBV6-1

CDR3: CASSAEVGANEKLFF
DNA: TGTGCCAGCAGCGCCGAGGTTGGGGCAAATGAAAAACTGTTTTTT
J: TRBJ1-4
D: -
length: 15
size: -
V: TRBV9

CDR3: CASSLGSSLEIQYF
DNA: TGCGCCAGCAGCTTGGGGTCTAGCCTAGAGATCCAGTACTTC
J: TRBJ2-5
D: -
length: 14
size: few
V: TRBV5-1

CDR3: CAGSLAGREAYEQYF
DNA: TGTGCCGGCAGTTTAGCAGGCAGGGAGGCCTACGAGCAGTACTTC
J: TRBJ2-7
D: -
length: 15
size: -
V: TRBV13

CDR3: CASSQNTDTQYF
DNA: TGTGCCAGCAGCCAAAACACAGATACGCAGTATTTT
J: TRBJ2-3
D: -
length: 12
size: many
V: TRBV12-3/TRBV12-4

CDR3: CASSPQLPGNPPNEQFF
DNA: TGTGCCAGCTCACCTCAGCTCCCGGGCAACCCCCCCAATGAGCAGTTCTTC
J: TRBJ2-1
D: -
length: 17
size: -
V: TRBV18

CDR3: CSARGLSYEQYF
DNA: TGCAGTGCTAGAGGGCTTTCCTACGAGCAGTACTTC
J: TRBJ2-7
D: -
length: 12
size: -
V: TRBV20-1

CDR3: CSAKGLAGFSYEQYF
DNA: TGCAGTGCTAAAGGACTAGCGGGGTTCTCCTACGAGCAGTACTTC
J: TRBJ2-7
D: TRBD2
length: 15
size: -
V: TRBV20-1